This TCR beta chain stems from a study of blood T cell repertoires in COVID-19. Study members were between about 18 and 90 years old and lived in approximately 25 US regions. Trimming took 0 bases from V and 0 from J; bases not matched to a gene: 2. From germline, CDR1 is SGHNT and CDR2 YYREEE (reference sequence). The CDR3 is made up of 16 amino acids. Clones were read by immunoSEQ multiplex PCR, and TCRdb kept only the in-frame ones, dropping some. The data show some 250,000 clones, 86% seen once. The receptor was isolated from a woman aged 40-49 years with acute COVID-19. The chain combines TRBV5-4 with TRBJ2-7; 11 bases fit TRBD2. The sample was PBMCs or T cells enriched from blood (not recorded which). The CDR3 sequence: CASSLGLAGHSYEQYF. Written as DNA, the CDR3 is TGTGCCAGCAGCTTGGGACTAGCGGGACACTCCTACGAGCAGTACTTC.